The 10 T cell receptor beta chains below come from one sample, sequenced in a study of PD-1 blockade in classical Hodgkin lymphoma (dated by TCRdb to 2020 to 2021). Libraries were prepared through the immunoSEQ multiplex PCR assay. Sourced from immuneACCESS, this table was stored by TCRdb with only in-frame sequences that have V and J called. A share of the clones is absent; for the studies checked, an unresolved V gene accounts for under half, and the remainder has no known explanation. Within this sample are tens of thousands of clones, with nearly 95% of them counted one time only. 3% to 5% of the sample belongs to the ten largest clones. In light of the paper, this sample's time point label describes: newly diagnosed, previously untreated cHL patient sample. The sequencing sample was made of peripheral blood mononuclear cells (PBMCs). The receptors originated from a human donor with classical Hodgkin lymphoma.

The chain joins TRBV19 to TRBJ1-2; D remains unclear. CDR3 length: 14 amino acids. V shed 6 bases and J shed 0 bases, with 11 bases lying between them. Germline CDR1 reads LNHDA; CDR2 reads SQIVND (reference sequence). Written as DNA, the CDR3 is TGTGCCAGTAGGACGGAAGTATCTAACTATGGCTACACCTTC. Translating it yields CASRTEVSNYGYTF.

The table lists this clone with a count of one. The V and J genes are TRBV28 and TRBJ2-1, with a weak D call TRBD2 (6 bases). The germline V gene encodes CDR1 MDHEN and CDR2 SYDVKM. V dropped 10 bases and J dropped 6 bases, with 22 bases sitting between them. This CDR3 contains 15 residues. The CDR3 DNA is TGTGCCACCGTTGTGGTGGGGGATAGCGGCAATGAGCAGTTCTTC. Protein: CATVVVGDSGNEQFF.

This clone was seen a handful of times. This CDR3 reads CASSLEGRGHVYTF. CDR3 nucleotide sequence: TGTGCCAGCAGCTTAGAGGGCCGGGGACATGTCTACACCTTC. The chain has TRBV7-8 and TRBJ1-2, with D tentatively TRBD1 (6 bases). The V end was cut by 1 base, the J end by 10 bases, with 16 bases between. The CDR3 covers 14 residues. Germline-derived CDR1 and CDR2 are SGHVS and FQNEAQ.

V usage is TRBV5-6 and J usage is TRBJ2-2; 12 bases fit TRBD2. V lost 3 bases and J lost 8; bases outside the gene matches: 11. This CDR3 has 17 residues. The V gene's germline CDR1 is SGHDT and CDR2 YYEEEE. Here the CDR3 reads CASSYRTSGTFGGELFF. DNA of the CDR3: TGTGCCAGCAGCTACCGGACTAGCGGGACCTTTGGGGGGGAGCTGTTTTTT.

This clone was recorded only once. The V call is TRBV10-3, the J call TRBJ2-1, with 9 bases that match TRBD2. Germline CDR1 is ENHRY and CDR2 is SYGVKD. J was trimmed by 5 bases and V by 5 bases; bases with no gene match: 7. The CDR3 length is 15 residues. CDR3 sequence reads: CAISRGGAGDNEQFF. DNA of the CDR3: TGTGCCATCAGTCGCGGGGGGGCCGGTGACAATGAGCAGTTCTTC.

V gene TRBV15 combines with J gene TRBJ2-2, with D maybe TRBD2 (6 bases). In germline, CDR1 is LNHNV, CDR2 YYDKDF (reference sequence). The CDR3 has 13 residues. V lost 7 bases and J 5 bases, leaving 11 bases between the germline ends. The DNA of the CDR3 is TGTGCCACCATGCGGGACTTGACCGGGGAGCTGTTTTTT. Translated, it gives CATMRDLTGELFF.

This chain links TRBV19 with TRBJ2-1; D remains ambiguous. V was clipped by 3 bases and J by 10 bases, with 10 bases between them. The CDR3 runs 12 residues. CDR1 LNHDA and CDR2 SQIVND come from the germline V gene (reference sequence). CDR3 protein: CASSMSKAEQFF. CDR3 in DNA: TGTGCCAGTAGTATGTCGAAAGCAGAGCAGTTCTTC.

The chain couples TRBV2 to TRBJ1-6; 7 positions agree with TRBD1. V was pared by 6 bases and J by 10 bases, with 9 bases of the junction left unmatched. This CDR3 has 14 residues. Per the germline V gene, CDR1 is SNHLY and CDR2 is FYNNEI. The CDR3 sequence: CASRGTGASSPLHF. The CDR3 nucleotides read TGTGCCAGCAGAGGAACAGGGGCTAGCTCACCCCTCCACTTT.

CDR3 DNA: TGCAGCGCCAATGTCTTCCCCTCGGGGCAAGAGACCCAGTACTTC. It translates to CSANVFPSGQETQYF. J is TRBJ2-5 and V is TRBV29-1; D might be TRBD2 (5 bases). The length of the CDR3 is 15 residues. Between the trimmed V and J ends, which lost 7 bases and 2 bases, there was a span of 20 bases. Per germline, CDR1 SQVTM and CDR2 ANQGSEA.

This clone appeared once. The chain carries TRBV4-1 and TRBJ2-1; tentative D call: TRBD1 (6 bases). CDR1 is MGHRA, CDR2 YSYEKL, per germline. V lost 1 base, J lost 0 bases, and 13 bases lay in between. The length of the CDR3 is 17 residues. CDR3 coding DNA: TGCGCCAGCAGCCAAGTTGGGGGCTTGAGCTCCTACAATGAGCAGTTCTTC. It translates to CASSQVGGLSSYNEQFF.